The clone carrying this T cell receptor (beta chain) showed up just a few times. Its antigen is unidentified. This sample was included in a study of glioma-infiltrating T cells after dendritic cell vaccination. On the study more broadly: Treatment, given 2003 to 2012, was autologous tumor lysate-pulsed dendritic cell vaccination.

Clones were sequenced by immunoSEQ multiplex PCR, and TCRdb holds only the in-frame ones, with some missing. This sample has roughly 80,000 clones; about nine tenths occur once, and the top ten carry approximately 2.2%. The CDR3 totals 16 residues. V lost 4 bases and J lost 0, with 14 bases in between. Germline lookup yields CDR1 LGHNT and CDR2 FRNRAP. Indicated time point: after dendritic cell vaccination, including at tumor progression/relapse. Findings and caveats of the study: Longer survival after dendritic cell vaccination followed higher pretreatment TIL content.

Sequenced material: blood, taken after dendritic cell vaccination. The receptor was isolated from a human donor with glioblastoma. The chain carries TRBV12-5 and TRBJ2-3, with D possibly being TRBD2 (6 bases). As DNA, the CDR3 is TGTGCTAGTGGTTCGGGAACGGACTATAGCACAGATACGCAGTATTTT. This translates into CASGSGTDYSTDTQYF.